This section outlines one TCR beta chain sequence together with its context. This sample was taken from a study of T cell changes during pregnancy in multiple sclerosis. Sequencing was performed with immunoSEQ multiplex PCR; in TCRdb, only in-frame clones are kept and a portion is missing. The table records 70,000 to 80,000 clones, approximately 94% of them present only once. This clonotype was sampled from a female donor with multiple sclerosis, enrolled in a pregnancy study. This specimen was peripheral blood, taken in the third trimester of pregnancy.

CDR3 protein: CASSFRRGTGEADTQYF. The CDR3 DNA follows: TGTGCCAGCAGTTTTAGGCGGGGGACAGGGGAGGCAGATACGCAGTATTTT. This chain links TRBV27 with TRBJ2-3; 10 bases map to TRBD1. Germline lookup yields CDR1 MNHEY and CDR2 SMNVEV (reference sequence). CDR3 size: 17 residues. V was clipped by 3 bases and J by 4 bases; unmatched bases: 10.